The entry below describes one T cell receptor beta chain. TCRdb passed the RT-PCR reads through MiXCR, listing each CDR3 protein once. In the table there are 20,000 or so distinct CDR3 sequences, roughly two fifths of which are singletons. The data were obtained in a study of patients and donors after allogeneic stem cell transplantation. Per germline, CDR1 MNHNS and CDR2 SASEGT. V was cut by 2 bases and J by 0 bases, with 11 bases left in between. CDR3 size: 16 residues. The TCR comes from a human donor who was either an allogeneic HSCT recipient or a stem cell or donor lymphocyte infusion donor (not recorded which). It is not recorded whose cells these are; they may come from a transplant donor. Sequencing was carried out using blood, either unsorted or a sorted T cell fraction (not recorded which). The chain links TRBV6-1 to TRBJ1-3; no clear D. The CDR3 loop reads CASSESLGRSGNTIYF. The CDR3 nucleotides are TGTGCCAGCAGTGAAAGCCTCGGACGCTCTGGAAACACCATATATTTT.